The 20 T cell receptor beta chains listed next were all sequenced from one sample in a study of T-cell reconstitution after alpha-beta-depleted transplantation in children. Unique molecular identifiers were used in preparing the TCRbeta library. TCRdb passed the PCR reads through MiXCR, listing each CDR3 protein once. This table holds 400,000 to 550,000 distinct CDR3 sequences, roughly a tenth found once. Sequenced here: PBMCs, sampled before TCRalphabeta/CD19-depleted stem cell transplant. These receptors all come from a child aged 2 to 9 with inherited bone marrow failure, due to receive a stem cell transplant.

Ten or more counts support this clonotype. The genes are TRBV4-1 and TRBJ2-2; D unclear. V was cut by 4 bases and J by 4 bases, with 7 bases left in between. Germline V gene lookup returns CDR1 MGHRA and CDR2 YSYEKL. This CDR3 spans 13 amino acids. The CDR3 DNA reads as TGCGCCAGCAGCCGCTCGATCACCGGGGAGCTGTTTTTT. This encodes CASSRSITGELFF.

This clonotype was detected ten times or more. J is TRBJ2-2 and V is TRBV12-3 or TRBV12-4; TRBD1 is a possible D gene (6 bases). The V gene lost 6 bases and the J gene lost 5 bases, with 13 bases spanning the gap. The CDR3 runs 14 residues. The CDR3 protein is CASRYRVRTGELFF. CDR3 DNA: TGTGCCAGCAGATACAGGGTTAGGACCGGGGAGCTGTTTTTT.

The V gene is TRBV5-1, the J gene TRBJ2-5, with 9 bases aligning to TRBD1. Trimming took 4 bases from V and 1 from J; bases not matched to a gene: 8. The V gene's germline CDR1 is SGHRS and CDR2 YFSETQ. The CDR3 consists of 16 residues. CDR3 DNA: TGCGCCAGCAGCAACCGTGGGACAGGGCCCCAAGAGACCCAGTACTTC. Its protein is CASSNRGTGPQETQYF.

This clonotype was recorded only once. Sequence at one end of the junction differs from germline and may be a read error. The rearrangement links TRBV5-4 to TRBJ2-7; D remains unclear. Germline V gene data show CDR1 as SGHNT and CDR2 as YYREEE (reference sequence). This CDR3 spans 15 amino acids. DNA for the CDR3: TGTGCCAGCAGCTCCCGGACCGGAGACTCCTACGACCAGTACTTC. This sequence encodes CASSSRTGDSYDQYF.

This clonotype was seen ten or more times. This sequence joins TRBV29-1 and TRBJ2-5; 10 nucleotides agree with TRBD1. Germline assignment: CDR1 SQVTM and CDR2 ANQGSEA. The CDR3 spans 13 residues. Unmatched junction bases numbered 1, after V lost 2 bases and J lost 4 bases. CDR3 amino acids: CSVEWDRGETQYF. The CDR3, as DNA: TGCAGCGTTGAATGGGACAGGGGAGAGACCCAGTACTTC.

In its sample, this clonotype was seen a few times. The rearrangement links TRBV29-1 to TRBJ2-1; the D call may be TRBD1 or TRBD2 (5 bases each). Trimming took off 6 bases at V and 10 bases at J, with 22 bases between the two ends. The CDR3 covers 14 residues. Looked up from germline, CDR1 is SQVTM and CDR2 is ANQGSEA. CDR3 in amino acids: CSVGPRQSLPEQFF. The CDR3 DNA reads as TGCAGCGTGGGACCCCGACAGAGCCTCCCCGAGCAGTTCTTC.

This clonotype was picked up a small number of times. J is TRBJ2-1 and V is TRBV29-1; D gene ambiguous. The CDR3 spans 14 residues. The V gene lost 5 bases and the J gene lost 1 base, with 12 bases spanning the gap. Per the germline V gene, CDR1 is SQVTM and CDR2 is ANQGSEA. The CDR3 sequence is CSVSSEPSYNEQFF. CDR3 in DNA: TGCAGCGTTTCGAGCGAACCGTCCTACAATGAGCAGTTCTTC.

The CDR3 spells CASSQDTETPLHF. In nucleotides, the CDR3 is TGCGCCAGCAGCCAAGATACAGAAACACCCCTCCACTTT. J is TRBJ1-6 and V is TRBV4-3; D ambiguous. The CDR3 sequence is 13 residues long. Germline V lookup: CDR1 LGHNA, CDR2 YSLEER. The V and J ends lost 0 bases and 11 bases respectively, with 8 bases between them.

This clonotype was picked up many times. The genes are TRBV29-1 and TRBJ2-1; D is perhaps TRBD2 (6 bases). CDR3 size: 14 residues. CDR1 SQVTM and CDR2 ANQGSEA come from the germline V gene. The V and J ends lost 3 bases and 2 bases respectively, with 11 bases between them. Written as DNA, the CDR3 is TGCAGCGTTGAGATAGGGGAGGCCTACAATGAGCAGTTCTTC. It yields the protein CSVEIGEAYNEQFF.

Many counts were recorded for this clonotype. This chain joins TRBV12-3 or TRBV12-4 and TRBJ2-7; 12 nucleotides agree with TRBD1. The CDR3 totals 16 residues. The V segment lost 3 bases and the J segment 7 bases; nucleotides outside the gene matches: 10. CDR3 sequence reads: CASSFPRGTGGMEQYF. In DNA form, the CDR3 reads TGTGCCAGCAGTTTCCCCCGCGGGACAGGGGGCATGGAGCAGTACTTC.

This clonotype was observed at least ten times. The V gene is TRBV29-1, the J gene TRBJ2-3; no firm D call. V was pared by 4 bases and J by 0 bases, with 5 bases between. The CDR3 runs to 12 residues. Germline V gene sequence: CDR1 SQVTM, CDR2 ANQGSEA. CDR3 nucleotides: TGCAGCGTTGCGTTCAGCACAGATACGCAGTATTTT. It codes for CSVAFSTDTQYF.

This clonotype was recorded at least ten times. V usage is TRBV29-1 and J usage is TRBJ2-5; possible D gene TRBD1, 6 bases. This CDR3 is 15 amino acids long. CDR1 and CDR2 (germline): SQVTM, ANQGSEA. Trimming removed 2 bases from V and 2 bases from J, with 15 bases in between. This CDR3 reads CSVEPGTPTQETQYF. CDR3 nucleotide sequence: TGCAGCGTTGAACCTGGGACACCTACTCAAGAGACCCAGTACTTC.

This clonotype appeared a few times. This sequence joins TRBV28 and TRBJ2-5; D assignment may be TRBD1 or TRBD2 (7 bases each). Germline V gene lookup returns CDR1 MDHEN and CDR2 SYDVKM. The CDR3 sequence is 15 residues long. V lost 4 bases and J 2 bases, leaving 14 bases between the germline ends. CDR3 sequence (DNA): TGTGCCAGCAGTTGGGGGAGGGGGCGGCAAGAGACCCAGTACTTC. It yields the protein CASSWGRGRQETQYF.

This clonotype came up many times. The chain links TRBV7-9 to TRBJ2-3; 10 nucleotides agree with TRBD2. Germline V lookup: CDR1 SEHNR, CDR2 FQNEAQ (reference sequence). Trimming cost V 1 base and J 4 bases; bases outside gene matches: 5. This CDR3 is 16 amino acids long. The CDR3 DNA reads TGTGCCAGCAGCTTAGGGGCTAGCGGGAGCCCAGATACGCAGTATTTT. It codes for CASSLGASGSPDTQYF.

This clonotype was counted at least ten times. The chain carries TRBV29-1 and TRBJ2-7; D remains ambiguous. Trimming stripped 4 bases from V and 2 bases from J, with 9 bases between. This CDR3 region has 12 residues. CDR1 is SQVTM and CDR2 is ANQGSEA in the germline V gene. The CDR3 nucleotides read TGCAGCGTTGCGCACAGTCCCTACGAGCAGTACTTC. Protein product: CSVAHSPYEQYF.

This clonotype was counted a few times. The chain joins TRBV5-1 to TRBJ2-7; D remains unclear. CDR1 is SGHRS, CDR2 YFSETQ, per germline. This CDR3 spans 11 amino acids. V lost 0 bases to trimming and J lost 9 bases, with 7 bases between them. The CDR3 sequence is CASSLAGRQYF. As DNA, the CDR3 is TGCGCCAGCAGCTTGGCCGGACGGCAGTACTTC.

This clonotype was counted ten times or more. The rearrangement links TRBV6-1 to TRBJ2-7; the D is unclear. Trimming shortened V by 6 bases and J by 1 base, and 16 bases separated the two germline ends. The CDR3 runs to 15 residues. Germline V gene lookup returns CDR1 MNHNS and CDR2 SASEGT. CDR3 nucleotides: TGTGCCAGCAGACCCGTGGACGTTGGATCCTACGAGCAGTACTTC. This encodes CASRPVDVGSYEQYF.

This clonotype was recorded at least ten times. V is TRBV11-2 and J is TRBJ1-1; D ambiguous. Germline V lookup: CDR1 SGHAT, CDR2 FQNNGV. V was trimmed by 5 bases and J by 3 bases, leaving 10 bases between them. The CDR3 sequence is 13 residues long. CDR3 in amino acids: CASSLREYTEAFF. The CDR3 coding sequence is TGTGCCAGCAGCCTCCGGGAGTACACTGAAGCTTTCTTT.

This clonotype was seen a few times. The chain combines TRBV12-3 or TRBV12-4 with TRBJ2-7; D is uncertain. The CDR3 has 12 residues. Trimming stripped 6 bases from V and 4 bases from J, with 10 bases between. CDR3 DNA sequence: TGTGCCAGCAGCCGGAGCCGTTACGAGCAGTACTTC. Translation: CASSRSRYEQYF.

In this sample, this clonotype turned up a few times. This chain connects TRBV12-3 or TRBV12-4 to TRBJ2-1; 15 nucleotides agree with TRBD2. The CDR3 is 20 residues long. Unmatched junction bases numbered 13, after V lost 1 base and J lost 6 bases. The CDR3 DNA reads TGTGCCAGCAGTTTAGATCGATCTAGGACTAGCGGGAGGGCCGCCAATGAGCAGTTCTTC. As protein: CASSLDRSRTSGRAANEQFF.